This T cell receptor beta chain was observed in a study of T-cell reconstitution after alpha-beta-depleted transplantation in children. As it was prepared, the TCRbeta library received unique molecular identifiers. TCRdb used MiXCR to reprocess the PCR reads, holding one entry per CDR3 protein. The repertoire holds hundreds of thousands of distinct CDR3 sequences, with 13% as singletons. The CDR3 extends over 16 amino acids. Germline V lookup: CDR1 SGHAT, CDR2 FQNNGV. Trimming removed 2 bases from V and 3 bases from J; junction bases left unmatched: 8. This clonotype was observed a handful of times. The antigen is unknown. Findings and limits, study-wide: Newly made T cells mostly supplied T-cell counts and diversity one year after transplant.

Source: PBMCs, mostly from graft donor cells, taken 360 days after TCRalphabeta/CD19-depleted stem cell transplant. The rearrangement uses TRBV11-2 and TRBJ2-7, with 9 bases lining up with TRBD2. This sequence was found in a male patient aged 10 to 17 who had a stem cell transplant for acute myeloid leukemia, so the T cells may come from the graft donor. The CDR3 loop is CASSLLSGSRSYEQYF. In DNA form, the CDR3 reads TGTGCCAGCAGCTTACTTAGCGGGAGTCGCAGCTACGAGCAGTACTTC.